This TCR beta chain comes out of a study of cytomegalovirus exposure and HLA in healthy donors. Trimming left V 7 bases short and J 1 base short, with 10 bases between. The CDR3 extends over 12 amino acids. The germline CDR1 and CDR2 sequences are SQVTM and ANQGSEA. Repertoires were generated with immunoSEQ multiplex PCR, while TCRdb's copy carries only in-frame clones and drops some. This sample has around 150,000 clones, with approximately 87% found just once. Study results and caveats: Reports indicated that the classifier achieved high specificity and sensitivity in diagnosing cytomegalovirus status. Investigators reported fewer than 200 TCR beta chains as tied to cytomegalovirus. In vitro data verified three CMV-associated chains as specific for CMV antigens.

This clone has only one observation. Its target is not known. These donors were members of the approximately 110-subject validation cohort, a group separate from the roughly 670-subject first cohort. The sequenced sample was PBMCs. The TCR originated in a woman aged 25 to 45 in good health and CMV-seronegative. The chain uses TRBV29-1 and TRBJ1-1; no definite D call. CDR3 DNA: TGCAGCGGGCAGGAGTCGAACACTGAAGCTTTCTTT. This gives the protein CSGQESNTEAFF.